What follows are 21 T cell receptor beta chains derived from one specimen sequenced in a study of Graves' ophthalmopathy and Graves' hyperthyroidism. Amplifying from RNA transcripts, the study obtained TCR beta CDR3 regions. An opening RT-PCR round employed HTBI primers and preceded a second-round multiplex PCR. Each CDR3 protein is one row after TCRdb ran MiXCR on the multiplex PCR reads. The sample lists 650,000 to 900,000 distinct CDR3 sequences, roughly 40% occurring once. The source material was peripheral blood. These receptor sequences come from an adult man with Graves' ophthalmopathy.

This chain connects TRBV20-1 to TRBJ2-5, with D possibly being TRBD1 or TRBD2 (5 bases each). The CDR3 runs to 14 residues. V lost 4 bases to trimming and J lost 5 bases, with 17 bases between them. CDR1 and CDR2 (germline): DFQATT, SNEGSKA (reference sequence). CDR3 region: CSATPGLHAETQYF. The CDR3 bases are TGCAGTGCTACCCCGGGGCTCCATGCGGAGACCCAGTACTTC.

This clonotype was seen ten or more times. The chain uses TRBV7-9 and TRBJ1-5; a possible D gene is TRBD1 (6 bases). With 5 bases removed from V and 7 bases from J, the gap between germline ends came to 15 bases. The CDR3 contains 14 residues. Germline V gene sequence: CDR1 SEHNR, CDR2 FQNEAQ (reference sequence). The CDR3 sequence is CASSKGGTEQPQHF. The CDR3 DNA follows: TGTGCCAGCAGCAAGGGGGGGACGGAACAGCCCCAGCATTTT.

This clonotype was found many times. A read error may produce the germline difference seen at one junction end. This chain connects TRBV10-3 to TRBJ1-2, with D possibly being TRBD1 (6 bases). This CDR3 comprises 14 residues. CDR1 ENHRY and CDR2 SYGVKD come from the germline V gene. CDR3 coding DNA: TGTGCCAGCAGTGAGGGGGATGCTGGCTATGGCTACACCTTC. It is translated as CASSEGDAGYGYTF.

This clonotype was detected a few times. This chain joins TRBV11-2 and TRBJ1-1; D remains unclear. Trimming left V 8 bases short and J 7 bases short, with 14 bases between. This CDR3 comprises 12 residues. Germline CDR1 SGHAT, CDR2 FQNNGV. The CDR3 loop is CASGVTGNEAFF. CDR3 nucleotide sequence: TGTGCCAGCGGCGTGACTGGGAATGAAGCTTTCTTT.

This clonotype occurred a few times. The chain uses TRBV7-9 and TRBJ2-7, with D uncertain. The V gene lost 5 bases and the J gene lost 4 bases, with 15 bases spanning the gap. The CDR3 extends over 14 amino acids. Per germline, CDR1 SEHNR and CDR2 FQNEAQ (reference sequence). DNA of the CDR3: TGTGCCAGCAGCCCGCCGGGTTCGGGTTACGAGCAGTACTTC. This gives the protein CASSPPGSGYEQYF.

The V call is TRBV15, the J call TRBJ2-5; D might be TRBD1 or TRBD2, each matching 5 bases. The CDR3 has 15 amino acids. Germline V gene lookup returns CDR1 LNHNV and CDR2 YYDKDF (reference sequence). Between the trimmed V and J ends, which lost 0 bases and 7 bases, there was a span of 15 bases. CDR3 region: CATSRDRGWQGTQYF. In DNA form, the CDR3 reads TGTGCCACCAGCAGAGATAGAGGGTGGCAGGGGACCCAGTACTTC.

This clonotype was counted a few times. The chain couples TRBV5-1 to TRBJ2-7; a possible D gene is TRBD1 (6 bases). V lost 0 bases to trimming and J lost 2 bases, with 12 bases between them. This CDR3 has 15 amino acids. CDR1 SGHRS and CDR2 YFSETQ come from the germline V gene. This chain's CDR3 is CASSLVGTSTYEQYF. CDR3 nucleotide sequence: TGCGCCAGCAGCTTGGTCGGGACAAGCACCTACGAGCAGTACTTC.

This clonotype appeared many times. The chain recombines TRBV25-1 with TRBJ2-7, with a possible D match to TRBD1 (6 bases). Deletions cut 2 bases from V and 5 bases from J, with 10 bases between. Germline lookup yields CDR1 MGHDK and CDR2 SYGVNS. This CDR3 is built from 13 residues. This chain's CDR3 is CASSERQVDEQYF. The DNA for the CDR3 is TGTGCCAGCAGTGAACGACAGGTGGACGAGCAGTACTTC.

The chain has TRBV25-1 and TRBJ2-7; possibly TRBD1 or TRBD2 for D (5 bases each). V dropped 5 bases and J dropped 0 bases, with 14 bases sitting between them. Germline values: CDR1 MGHDK, CDR2 SYGVNS. The CDR3 runs to 15 residues. The CDR3: CASSPGRPSSYEQYF. In DNA, the CDR3 is TGTGCCAGCAGTCCGGGACGTCCGAGCTCCTACGAGCAGTACTTC.

This chain uses TRBV12-3 or TRBV12-4 with TRBJ1-5; 8 positions agree with TRBD1. The CDR3 has 17 residues. The J segment lost 1 base and the V segment lost 6 bases, leaving 11 bases of the junction unmatched. The CDR3 loop reads CASSPDRDGMSNQPQHF. As DNA, the CDR3 is TGTGCCAGCAGCCCGGACAGGGACGGGATGAGCAATCAGCCCCAGCATTTT.

The chain has TRBV7-8 and TRBJ2-2; no clear D. With 6 bases removed from V and 6 bases from J, the gap between germline ends came to 11 bases. Germline CDR1 SGHVS, CDR2 FQNEAQ. This CDR3 spans 13 amino acids. The CDR3: CASSEARSGELFF. In DNA, the CDR3 is TGTGCCAGCAGTGAAGCGCGGTCCGGGGAGCTGTTTTTT.

The chain combines TRBV7-2 with TRBJ2-5; possibly TRBD1 for D (6 bases). CDR1 SGHTA and CDR2 FQGNSA come from the germline V gene. CDR3 length: 13 amino acids. Trimming pared 11 bases from V and 1 base from J, leaving 14 bases between. CDR3 amino acids: CAWSSGAQETQYF. The CDR3 nucleotides are TGTGCCTGGAGTTCAGGGGCCCAAGAGACCCAGTACTTC.

V usage is TRBV7-2 and J usage is TRBJ2-7, with D uncertain. The CDR3 totals 12 residues. V lost 4 bases and J lost 3, with 7 bases in between. Germline CDR1 reads SGHTA; CDR2 reads FQGNSA. The CDR3 DNA is TGTGCCAGCAGCTACAAGGGCTACGAGCAGTACTTC. This translates into CASSYKGYEQYF.

The chain is built from TRBV7-2 and TRBJ2-7, with D perhaps TRBD2 (6 bases). CDR3 length: 14 amino acids. V shed 5 bases and J shed 6 bases, with 17 bases lying between them. Germline CDR1 is SGHTA and CDR2 is FQGNSA. CDR3 amino acids: CASSTTLGGREQYF. The CDR3 DNA is TGTGCCAGCAGCACCACCCTGGGGGGTCGCGAGCAGTACTTC.

This rearrangement joins TRBV20-1 to TRBJ1-4; 7 bases match TRBD1. Germline V lookup: CDR1 DFQATT, CDR2 SNEGSKA (reference sequence). With V trimmed by 4 bases and J by 7 bases, 12 bases remained unmatched. This CDR3 spans 15 amino acids. In DNA, the CDR3 is TGCAGTGCTACCCTTTCCGGGGCAGGGGGTGAAAAACTGTTTTTT. Translation: CSATLSGAGGEKLFF.

In this sample, this clonotype turned up a few times. The chain links TRBV4-1 to TRBJ2-5, with D uncertain. CDR1 and CDR2 (germline): MGHRA, YSYEKL. The CDR3 spans 14 residues. Trimming removed 0 bases from V and 2 bases from J, with 7 bases in between. CDR3: CASSQEAAQETQYF. DNA for the CDR3: TGCGCCAGCAGCCAAGAGGCAGCTCAAGAGACCCAGTACTTC.

This clonotype appeared once. The chain joins TRBV7-6 to TRBJ2-2; D remains ambiguous. Germline V gene sequence: CDR1 SGHVS, CDR2 FNYEAQ. Trimming left V 6 bases short and J 0 bases short, with 11 bases between. This CDR3 has 15 residues. The DNA for the CDR3 is TGTGCCAGCAGACGGGCAGGAGCGAACACCGGGGAGCTGTTTTTT. Translation gives CASRRAGANTGELFF.

This clonotype was seen a single time. A much bigger clone sits one base away, suggesting this may be a read error. This rearrangement joins TRBV7-9 to TRBJ2-5; tentative D call: TRBD2 (6 bases). This CDR3 has 15 residues. V gave up 5 bases and J gave up 5 bases, with 18 bases separating them. Germline values: CDR1 SEHNR, CDR2 FQNEAQ (reference sequence). The chain's CDR3 is CASSRRGGAQETQYF. DNA for the CDR3: TGTGCCAGCAGCCGCCGAGGCGGGGCGCAGGAGACCCAGTACTTC. Full variable domain (outside the CDR3, taken from reference TRBV7-9 and TRBJ2-5): DTGVSQNPRHKITKRGQNVTFRCDPISEHNRLYWYRQTLGQGPEFLTYFQNEAQLEKSRLLSDRFSAERPKGSFSTLEIQRTEQGDSAMYLCASSRRGGAQETQYFGPGTRLLVL.

This clonotype has a count of ten or more. V and J are TRBV5-1 and TRBJ1-1, with 8 bases identical to TRBD1. Per the germline V gene, CDR1 is SGHRS and CDR2 is YFSETQ. The CDR3 has 13 residues. V lost 4 bases and J lost 7; bases outside the gene matches: 6. CDR3 sequence: CASSRDRLDEAFF. CDR3 DNA: TGCGCCAGCAGCCGGGACAGGTTAGATGAAGCTTTCTTT.

This clonotype showed up many times. The chain couples TRBV7-2 to TRBJ1-5; D is perhaps TRBD1 (6 bases). Trimming stripped 0 bases from V and 7 bases from J, with 16 bases between. CDR1 is SGHTA, CDR2 FQGNSA, per germline. The CDR3 totals 16 residues. Here the CDR3 DNA reads TGTGCCAGCAGCTTAGCAGGGGGGTTCGTCGAACAGCCCCAGCATTTT. This gives the protein CASSLAGGFVEQPQHF.

The gene calls are TRBV11-3 and TRBJ1-1; D may be TRBD1 (6 bases). Germline V gene data show CDR1 as SGHNT and CDR2 as YENEEA. V was pared by 5 bases and J by 6 bases, with 19 bases between. This CDR3 has 15 residues. The CDR3 spells CASSQGGGAQAEAFF. The DNA of the CDR3 is TGTGCCAGCAGCCAAGGGGGGGGGGCGCAGGCTGAAGCTTTCTTT. Together with reference TRBV11-3 and TRBJ1-1, the CDR3 gives the full variable domain: EAGVVQSPRYKIIEKKQPVAFWCNPISGHNTLYWYLQNLGQGPELLIRYENEEAVDDSQLPKDRFSAERLKGVDSTLKIQPAELGDSAVYLCASSQGGGAQAEAFFGQGTRLTVV.